This T cell receptor beta chain was identified during a study of regulatory dendritic cells for organ transplantation. Study in general: Regulatory dendritic cells were monocyte-derived, receiving vitamin D3 on days 0 and 4 and IL-10 on day 4.

Regarding this clone: Its cognate antigen is unknown.

TCRdb's table, derived via immunoSEQ multiplex PCR, lists solely in-frame clones and lacks some. The sample comprises some 10,000 clones, nearly 90% of which are singletons, and 0.4% to 0.45% rests with the top ten. Allogeneic regulatory or mature dendritic cells were co-cultured for under six days with CFSE-labeled sorted T cells at 1:10. Memory T cells were CD45RO+, naive were CD45RA+, sorted by FACS. The CDR3 is made up of 15 amino acids. CDR1 MNHEY and CDR2 SVGAGI come from the germline V gene. V was cut by 3 bases and J by 2 bases, with 14 bases left in between. The rearrangement joins TRBV6-5 to TRBJ2-7; tentative D call: TRBD2 (6 bases). The clonotype originates from a human donor in good health. The sample consisted of naive CD8+ T cells from blood cultured with dendritic cells. Subset described: CD45RA+ naive T cells. CDR3 sequence: CASSYSGGVTYEQYF. DNA for the CDR3: TGTGCCAGCAGTTATTCGGGCGGGGTTACCTACGAGCAGTACTTC.